Shown below are 3 T cell receptor beta chains from a single sample sequenced in a study of T cell repertoires in cytomegalovirus infection. TCRdb reprocessed the reads with MiXCR, giving one entry per CDR3 protein. This sample has roughly 280,000 distinct CDR3 sequences, with approximately 13% found just once. Sequenced material: PBMCs. These receptors came from a human donor in good health (CMV status not recorded). Some clones in this sample may be carry-over from other donors' samples.

This clonotype was observed at least ten times. The chain is built from TRBV7-2 and TRBJ2-4; TRBD2 matches at 7 bases. The CDR3 sequence is 14 residues long. The germline V gene encodes CDR1 SGHTA and CDR2 FQGNSA. J gave up 8 bases and V 3 bases, and 7 bases lay outside the gene matches. CDR3 sequence reads: CASSFGTTPDIQYF. In nucleotides, the CDR3 is TGTGCCAGCAGCTTCGGGACTACGCCGGACATTCAGTACTTC.

The gene calls are TRBV5-1 and TRBJ1-2; 8 bases map to TRBD1. CDR3 length: 15 residues. V lost 4 bases, J lost 3 bases, and 8 bases stayed unmatched. Germline V gene data show CDR1 as SGHRS and CDR2 as YFSETQ. The CDR3 reads CASSPTGGNDYGYTF. The CDR3, as DNA: TGCGCCAGCAGCCCTACAGGGGGTAATGACTATGGCTACACCTTC. Together with reference TRBV5-1 and TRBJ1-2, the CDR3 gives the full variable domain: KAGVTQTPRYLIKTRGQQVTLSCSPISGHRSVSWYQQTPGQGLQFLFEYFSETQRNKGNFPGRFSGRQFSNSRSEMNVSTLELGDSALYLCASSPTGGNDYGYTFGSGTRLTVV.

The V call is TRBV29-1, the J call TRBJ1-1; D remains ambiguous. The CDR3 runs 12 residues. CDR1 and CDR2 from the germline V gene are SQVTM and ANQGSEA. The germline V and J ends were trimmed by 5 bases and 1 base, with 8 bases remaining between them. The CDR3 loop reads CSVQTANTEAFF. The CDR3, as DNA: TGCAGCGTTCAAACAGCGAACACTGAAGCTTTCTTT.